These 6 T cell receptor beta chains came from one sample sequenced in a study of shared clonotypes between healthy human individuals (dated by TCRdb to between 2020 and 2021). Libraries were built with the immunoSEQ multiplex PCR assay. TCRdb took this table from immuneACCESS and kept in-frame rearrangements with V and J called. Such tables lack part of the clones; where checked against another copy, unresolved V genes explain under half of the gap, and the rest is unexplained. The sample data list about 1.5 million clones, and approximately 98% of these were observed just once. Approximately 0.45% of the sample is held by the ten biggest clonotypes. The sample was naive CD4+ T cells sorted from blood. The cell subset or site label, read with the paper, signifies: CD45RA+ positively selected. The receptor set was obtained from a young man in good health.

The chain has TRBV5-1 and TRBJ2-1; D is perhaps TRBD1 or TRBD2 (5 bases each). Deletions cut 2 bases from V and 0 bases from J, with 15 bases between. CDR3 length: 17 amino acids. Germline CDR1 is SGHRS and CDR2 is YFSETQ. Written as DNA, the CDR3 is TGCGCCAGCAGCTTTTTAGACGGGACGGTCTCCTACAATGAGCAGTTCTTC. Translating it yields CASSFLDGTVSYNEQFF. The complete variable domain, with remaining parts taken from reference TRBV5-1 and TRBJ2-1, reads KAGVTQTPRYLIKTRGQQVTLSCSPISGHRSVSWYQQTPGQGLQFLFEYFSETQRNKGNFPGRFSGRQFSNSRSEMNVSTLELGDSALYLCASSFLDGTVSYNEQFFGPGTRLTVL.

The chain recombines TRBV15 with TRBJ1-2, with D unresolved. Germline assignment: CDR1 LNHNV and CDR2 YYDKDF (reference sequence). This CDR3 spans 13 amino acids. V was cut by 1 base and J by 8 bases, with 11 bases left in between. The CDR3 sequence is CATSRGPGPGYTF. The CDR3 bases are TGTGCCACCAGCAGAGGCCCGGGTCCGGGCTACACCTTC.

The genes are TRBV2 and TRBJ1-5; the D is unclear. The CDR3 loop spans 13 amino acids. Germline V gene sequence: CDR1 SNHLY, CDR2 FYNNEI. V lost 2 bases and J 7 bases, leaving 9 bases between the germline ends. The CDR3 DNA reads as TGTGCCAGCAGTGAATGGAGTTGGCAGCCCCAGCATTTT. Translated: CASSEWSWQPQHF.

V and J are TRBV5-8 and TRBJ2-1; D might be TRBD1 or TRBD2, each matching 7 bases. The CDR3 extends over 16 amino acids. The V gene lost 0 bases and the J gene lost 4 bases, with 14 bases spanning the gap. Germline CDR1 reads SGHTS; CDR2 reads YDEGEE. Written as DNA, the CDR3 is TGTGCCAGCAGCTTGGGGGAGGGACAGATATACAATGAGCAGTTCTTC. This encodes CASSLGEGQIYNEQFF.

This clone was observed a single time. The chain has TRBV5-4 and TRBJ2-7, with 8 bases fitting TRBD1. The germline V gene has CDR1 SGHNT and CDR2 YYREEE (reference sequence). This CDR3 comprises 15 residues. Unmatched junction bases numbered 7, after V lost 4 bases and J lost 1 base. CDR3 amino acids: CASSARTGLSYEQYF. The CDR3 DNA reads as TGTGCCAGCAGCGCTCGGACAGGGCTATCCTACGAGCAGTACTTC.

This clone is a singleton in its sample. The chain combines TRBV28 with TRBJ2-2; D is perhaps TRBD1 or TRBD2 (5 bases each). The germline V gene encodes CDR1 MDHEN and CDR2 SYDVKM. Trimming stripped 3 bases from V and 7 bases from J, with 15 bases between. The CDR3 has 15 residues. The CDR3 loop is CASSFVVGDHGELFF. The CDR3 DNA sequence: TGTGCCAGCAGTTTCGTCGTAGGGGACCACGGGGAGCTGTTTTTT.